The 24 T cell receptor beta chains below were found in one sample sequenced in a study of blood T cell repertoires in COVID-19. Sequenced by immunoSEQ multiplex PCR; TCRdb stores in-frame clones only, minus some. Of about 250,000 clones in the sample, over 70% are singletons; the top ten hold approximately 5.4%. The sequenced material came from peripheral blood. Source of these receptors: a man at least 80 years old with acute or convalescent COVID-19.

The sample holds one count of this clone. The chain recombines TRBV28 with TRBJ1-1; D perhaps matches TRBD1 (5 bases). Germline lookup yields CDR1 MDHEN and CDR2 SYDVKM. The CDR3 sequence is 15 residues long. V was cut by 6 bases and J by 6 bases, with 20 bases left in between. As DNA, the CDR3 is TGTGCCAGCAGAAGGAGCGGGCAGGGCGTTTCTGAAGCTTTCTTT. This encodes CASRRSGQGVSEAFF.

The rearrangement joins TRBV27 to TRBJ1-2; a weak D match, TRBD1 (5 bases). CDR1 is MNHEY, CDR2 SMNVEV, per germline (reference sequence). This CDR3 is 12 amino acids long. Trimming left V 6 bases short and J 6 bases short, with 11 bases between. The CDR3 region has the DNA TGTGCCAGCAGCGGGGGATTGGATGGCTACACCTTC. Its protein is CASSGGLDGYTF.

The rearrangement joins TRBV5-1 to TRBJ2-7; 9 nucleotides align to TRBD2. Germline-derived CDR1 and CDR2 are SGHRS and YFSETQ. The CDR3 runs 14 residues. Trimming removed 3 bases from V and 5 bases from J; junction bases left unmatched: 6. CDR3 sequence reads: CASSSGLAADEQYF. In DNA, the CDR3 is TGCGCCAGCAGCTCGGGACTAGCTGCCGACGAGCAGTACTTC.

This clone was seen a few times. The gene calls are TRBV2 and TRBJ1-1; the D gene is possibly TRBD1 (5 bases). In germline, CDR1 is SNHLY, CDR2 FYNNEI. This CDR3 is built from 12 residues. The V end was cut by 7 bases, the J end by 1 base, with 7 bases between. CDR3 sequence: CASTGQNTEAFF. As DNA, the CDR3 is TGTGCCAGCACCGGACAGAACACTGAAGCTTTCTTT.

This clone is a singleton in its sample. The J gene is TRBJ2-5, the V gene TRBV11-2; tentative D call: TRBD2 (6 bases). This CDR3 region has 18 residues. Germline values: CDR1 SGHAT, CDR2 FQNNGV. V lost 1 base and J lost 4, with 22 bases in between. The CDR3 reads CASSLGPWREVLRETQYF. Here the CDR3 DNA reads TGTGCCAGCAGCTTAGGACCCTGGAGGGAGGTCCTGCGAGAGACCCAGTACTTC.

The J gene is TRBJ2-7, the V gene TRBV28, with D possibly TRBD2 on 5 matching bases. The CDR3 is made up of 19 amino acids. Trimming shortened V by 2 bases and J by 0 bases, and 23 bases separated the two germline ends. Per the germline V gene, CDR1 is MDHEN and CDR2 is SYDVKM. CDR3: CASSLDPAIPNEGSYEQYF. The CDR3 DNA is TGTGCCAGCAGTTTAGATCCCGCTATCCCCAATGAGGGCTCCTACGAGCAGTACTTC.

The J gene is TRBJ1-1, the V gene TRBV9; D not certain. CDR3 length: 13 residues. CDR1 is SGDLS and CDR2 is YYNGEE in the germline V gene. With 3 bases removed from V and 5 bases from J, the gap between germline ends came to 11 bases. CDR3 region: CASSGGMGTEAFF. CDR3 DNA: TGTGCCAGCAGCGGCGGGATGGGGACTGAAGCTTTCTTT.

CDR3 loop: CSVGTVGEQYF. The CDR3 nucleotides read TGCAGCGTTGGGACAGTTGGCGAGCAGTACTTC. The chain links TRBV29-1 to TRBJ2-7; possibly TRBD1 for D (6 bases). This CDR3 contains 11 residues. The germline CDR1 and CDR2 sequences are SQVTM and ANQGSEA. The V and J ends lost 4 bases and 6 bases respectively, with 10 bases between them.

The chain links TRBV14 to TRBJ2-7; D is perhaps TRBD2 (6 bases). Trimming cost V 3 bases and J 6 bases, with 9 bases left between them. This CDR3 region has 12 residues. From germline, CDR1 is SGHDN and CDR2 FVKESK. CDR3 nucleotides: TGTGCCAGCAGCCAGACTAGGACCGAGCAGTACTTC. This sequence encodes CASSQTRTEQYF.

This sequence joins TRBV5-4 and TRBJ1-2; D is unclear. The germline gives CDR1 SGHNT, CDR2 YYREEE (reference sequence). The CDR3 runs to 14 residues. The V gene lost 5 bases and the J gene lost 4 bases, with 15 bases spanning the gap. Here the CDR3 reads CASRPRAGVYGYTF. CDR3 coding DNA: TGTGCCAGCAGGCCTCGCGCGGGTGTCTATGGCTACACCTTC.

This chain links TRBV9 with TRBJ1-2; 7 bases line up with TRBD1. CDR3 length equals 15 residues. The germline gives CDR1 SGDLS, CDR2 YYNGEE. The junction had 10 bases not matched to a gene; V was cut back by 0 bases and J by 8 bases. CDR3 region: CASSVDSGTALGYTF. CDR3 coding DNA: TGTGCCAGCAGCGTAGATTCTGGGACAGCCTTAGGCTACACCTTC.

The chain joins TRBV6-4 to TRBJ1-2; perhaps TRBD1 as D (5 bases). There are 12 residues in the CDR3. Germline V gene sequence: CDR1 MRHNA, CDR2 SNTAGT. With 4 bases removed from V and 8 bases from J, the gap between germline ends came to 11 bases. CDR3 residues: CASSGGDTGYTF. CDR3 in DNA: TGTGCCAGCAGTGGGGGGGATACGGGCTACACCTTC.

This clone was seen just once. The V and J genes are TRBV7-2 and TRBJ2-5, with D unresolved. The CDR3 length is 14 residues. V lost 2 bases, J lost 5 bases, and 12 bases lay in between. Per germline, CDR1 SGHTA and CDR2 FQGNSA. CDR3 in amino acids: CASSLRWQVETQYF. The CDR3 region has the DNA TGTGCCAGCAGCTTAAGGTGGCAGGTGGAGACCCAGTACTTC.

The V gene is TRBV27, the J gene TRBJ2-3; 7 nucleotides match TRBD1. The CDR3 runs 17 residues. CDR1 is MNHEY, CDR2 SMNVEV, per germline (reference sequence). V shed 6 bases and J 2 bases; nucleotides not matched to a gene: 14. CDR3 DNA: TGTGCCAGCAGGTCCAACAGGGGTAGGTCCGCCACAGATACGCAGTATTTT. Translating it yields CASRSNRGRSATDTQYF.

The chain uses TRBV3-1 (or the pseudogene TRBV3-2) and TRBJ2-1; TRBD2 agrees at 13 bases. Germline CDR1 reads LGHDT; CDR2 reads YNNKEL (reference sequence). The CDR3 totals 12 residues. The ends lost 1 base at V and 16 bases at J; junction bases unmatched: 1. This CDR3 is CASSQGTSGSFF. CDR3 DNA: TGTGCCAGCAGCCAAGGGACTAGCGGGAGTTTCTTC.

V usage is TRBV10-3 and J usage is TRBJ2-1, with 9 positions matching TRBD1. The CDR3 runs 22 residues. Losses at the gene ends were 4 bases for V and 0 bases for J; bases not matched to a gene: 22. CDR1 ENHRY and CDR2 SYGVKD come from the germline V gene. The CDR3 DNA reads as TGTGCCATCAGTGTAACCGAAACCGGGACAGGGCGGAGAGGGAGCTCCTACAATGAGCAGTTCTTC. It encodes CAISVTETGTGRRGSSYNEQFF.

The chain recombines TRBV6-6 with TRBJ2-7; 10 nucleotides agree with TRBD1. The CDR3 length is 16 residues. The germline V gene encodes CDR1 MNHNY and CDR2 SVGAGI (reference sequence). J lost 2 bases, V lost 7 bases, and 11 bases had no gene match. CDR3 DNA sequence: TGTGCCAGCAAAGATAGGGTAGGACAGGGGGCCTACGAGCAGTACTTC. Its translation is CASKDRVGQGAYEQYF.

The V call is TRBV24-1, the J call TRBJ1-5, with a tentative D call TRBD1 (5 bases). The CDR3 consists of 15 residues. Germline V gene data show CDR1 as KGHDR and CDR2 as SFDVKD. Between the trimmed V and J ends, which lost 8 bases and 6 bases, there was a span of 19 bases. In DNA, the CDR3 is TGTGCCACCAAGGGTGTGTGGGGGGGTGGTCAGCCCCAGCATTTT. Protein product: CATKGVWGGGQPQHF.

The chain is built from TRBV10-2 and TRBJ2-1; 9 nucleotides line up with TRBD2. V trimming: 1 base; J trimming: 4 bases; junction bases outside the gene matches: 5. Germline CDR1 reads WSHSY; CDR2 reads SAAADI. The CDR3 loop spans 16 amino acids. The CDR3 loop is CASSEWGAGGYNEQFF. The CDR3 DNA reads TGCGCCAGCAGTGAGTGGGGGGCGGGAGGGTACAATGAGCAGTTCTTC.

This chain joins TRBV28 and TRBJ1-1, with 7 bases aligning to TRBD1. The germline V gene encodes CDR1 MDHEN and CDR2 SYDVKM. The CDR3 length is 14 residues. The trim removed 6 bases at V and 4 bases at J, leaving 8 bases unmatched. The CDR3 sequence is CASRTGTAGTEAFF. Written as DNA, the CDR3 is TGTGCCAGCAGAACCGGGACAGCGGGCACTGAAGCTTTCTTT.

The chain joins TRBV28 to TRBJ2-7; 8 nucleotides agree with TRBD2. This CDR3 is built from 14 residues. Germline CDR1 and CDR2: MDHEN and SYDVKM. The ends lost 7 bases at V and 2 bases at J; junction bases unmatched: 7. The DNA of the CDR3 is TGTGCCAGCAAGACCGGGACTAGGGCCTACGAGCAGTACTTC. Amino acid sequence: CASKTGTRAYEQYF.

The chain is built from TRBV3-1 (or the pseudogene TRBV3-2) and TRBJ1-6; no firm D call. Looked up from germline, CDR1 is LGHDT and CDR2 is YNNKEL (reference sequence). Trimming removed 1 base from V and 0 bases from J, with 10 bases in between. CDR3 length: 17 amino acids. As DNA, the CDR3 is TGTGCCAGCAGCCAAGGGGCAGTGAGCTCCTATAATTCACCCCTCCACTTT. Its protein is CASSQGAVSSYNSPLHF.

The CDR3 DNA reads as TGTGCCTGGAGCTATGGACAGGGGGGGCAGCCCCAGCATTTT. It specifies CAWSYGQGGQPQHF. The chain joins TRBV30 to TRBJ1-5; 10 bases are shared with TRBD1. V gave up 3 bases and J gave up 7 bases; unmatched junction bases: 6. The CDR3 has 14 amino acids. Germline CDR1 and CDR2: GTSNPN and SVGIG (reference sequence).

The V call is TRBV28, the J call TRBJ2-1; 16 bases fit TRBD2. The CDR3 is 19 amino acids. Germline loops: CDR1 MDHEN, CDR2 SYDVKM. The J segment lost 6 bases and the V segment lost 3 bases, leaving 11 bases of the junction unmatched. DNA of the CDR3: TGTGCCAGCAGTTTGTATGGGACTAGCGGGAGGGCCTTTTCCAATGAGCAGTTCTTC. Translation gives CASSLYGTSGRAFSNEQFF.